The source of this TCR beta chain is a study of tumor-infiltrating lymphocytes in primary liver carcinoma. Whole-study context: The five patients, who were men and women, ranged in age from 30 to 69 years. Stage T1-T3 N0M0 tumors spanned roughly 4 to 10 cm.

The researchers obtained blood RNA from unsorted whole blood and also extracted germline DNA. Sampling before surgery obtained 4 to 4.5 milliliters of peripheral blood. In its sample, this clonotype was seen many times. Constant-region priming of approximately 500 ng total RNA yielded TCR beta cDNA. Three nested multiplex PCR rounds, a slightly modified ARM-PCR, produced the libraries for TCR beta. Running around 10 cycles apiece, the first two PCR rounds relied on TRBV1-TRBV30 forward primers together with a C-beta reverse primer. TCRdb ran MiXCR on the multiplex PCR reads and lists one entry per CDR3 protein. The repertoire includes a few hundred thousand distinct CDR3 sequences, roughly 60% of them detected once, and around 15% sits in the top ten. The CDR3 spans 14 residues. Trimming shortened V by 6 bases and J by 3 bases, and 12 bases separated the two germline ends. Germline lookup yields CDR1 SGHNT and CDR2 YENEEA.

Sample: peripheral blood. The source of this sequence is a woman aged 25 to 39 with primary liver carcinoma and hepatitis B virus infection. The chain uses TRBV11-3 and TRBJ2-1; perhaps TRBD2 as D (5 bases). The CDR3 DNA reads as TGTGCCAGCAGGGTCTCGGGAAGCTACAATGAGCAGTTCTTC. Amino acid sequence: CASRVSGSYNEQFF.